This T cell receptor (beta chain) was captured by sequencing in a study of blood T cells in healthy people across ages (dated by TCRdb to the mid-2010s). Turning to the overall study: In model experiments, template switching captured about one uniquely barcoded TCR beta cDNA molecule for every two T cells. Two additional independent replicas of 1 million unique cDNA reads from the same blood draw were analyzed for two donors (one aged 18 to 30 and one aged 80 or older). Four age groups were formed from the donors: young (average roughly 16 years), middle-aged (approximately 40), aged (about 68) and long-lived (roughly 81). The study measured age-related changes in TCR beta repertoire diversity using deep sequencing normalized with unique cDNA molecular identifiers. To avoid experimental bias, donors of different ages were spread randomly across the sequencing lanes.

The CDR1 and CDR2 encoded by the germline V gene are SQVTM and ANQGSEA. Reading from cysteine to phenylalanine, the CDR3 counts 15 amino acids. Of the read, only the CDR3 DNA is kept; its 45 bases are in frame from base 1. V ends up 0 bases short and J 5 bases short, with an unmatched junction base count of 9. Systemically healthy Caucasian individuals from Russia, 39 in total and aged about 6 to 90 years, were included as donors. About 10 milliliters of peripheral blood were drawn from each donor into EDTA-treated Vacutainer tubes. PBMCs were isolated by Ficoll-Paque density-gradient centrifugation, with at least 6.5 million obtained per sample. Trizol reagent was used to extract total RNA from PBMCs, with at least 5 micrograms per sample. For every donor, an aliquot of PBMCs went through flow cytometry to measure the percentages of naive CD45RAhigh/CD27high T cells. About this clonotype: No cognate antigen has been identified for it. No base quality values were provided; no much bigger clone lies one nucleotide off.

Library creation used 5' RACE. Sequencing took place on an Illumina HiSeq 2500. A second PCR of roughly 7 to 12 cycles was performed with a sample-barcoded 5' primer and a J-beta primer mix. Each TCR beta cDNA molecule received a unique molecular identifier from a template-switch 5' adaptor carrying 12 random nucleotides. Each sample yielded at least 2.5 million CDR3-containing paired-end reads. First-strand cDNA was synthesized from all RNA with the Mint cDNA synthesis kit, primed by a TRBC-specific oligonucleotide. All cDNA was treated with uracil-DNA glycosylase and then went through a first 18-cycle PCR with the universal primers M1SS and BC2_uni_R. The paper's processing steps were these. For normalization, 1 million high-quality reads were randomly selected from each sample, with every read carrying a distinct molecular identifier. Reads with shared molecular identifiers were discarded instead of being binned into consensus sequences. CDR3 identification, clonotype clustering and error correction used MiTCR with a Q25 quality threshold and the strictest error-elimination algorithm. A nonparametric unseen species model using Euler transformation provided a lower-bound estimate of total TCR beta diversity. Starting from the raw public reads, TCRdb applied fastp trimming at Q25, assembled clones with MiXCR and retained in-frame beta chains. Rows merge per CDR3 protein into single entries with the most common DNA and genes. The V and J calls reflect TCRdb's pipeline rather than the authors' work. In all, the sample holds hundreds of thousands of distinct CDR3 sequences, and 55% to 70% of those were seen once. The ten largest account for about 20% of the sample.

Findings and caveats that apply to the study as a whole: As age increased, observed TCR beta diversity per million T cells dropped in a roughly linear way, and a significant reduction was already evident by age 40. Estimates of total diversity based on one million sequenced T cells were regarded as lower bounds and as underestimates. Donor CMV infection status was unknown, potentially confounding age-related changes in expanded clonotypes. Because profiling used bulk unsorted PBMCs, naive and antigen-experienced compartments could not be compared conclusively. A strong correlation was found between observed TCR beta diversity and the percentage of naive T cells measured by flow cytometry. Compared with the aged group, more naive CD4+ T cells, fewer expanded clones and increased TCR diversity were shown by the long-lived group, suggesting age selection.

Sequencing input: blood. The source of this sequence is a man aged 25 to 40 in good health. Recombination linked TRBV29-1 to TRBJ1-2, with TRBD1 matching 7 junction bases. In nucleotides, the sequence is TGCAGCGTTGAAGAGGCACAGGGGAAGTCTTATGGCTACACCTTC. Its translation reads: CSVEEAQGKSYGYTF.